This T cell receptor beta chain was recovered during a study of shared T cell receptors in the human thymus. CDR3 size: 15 residues. Assay: immunoSEQ multiplex PCR; the TCRdb copy retains only in-frame clones and omits some. The sample includes some 700,000 clones, around 89% of them seen just once. The same data also contributed to another study, on human thymus T cells.

The rearrangement joins TRBV21-1 to TRBJ2-7; the table gives TRBD1 as D, unverified against the DNA. TRBV21-1 is a recognized pseudogene. The sequence was collected from a boy less than two years old with a congenital heart defect. Input material: thymocytes. CDR3 residues: CASSKGQGGRDEQYF. The CDR3, as DNA: TGTGCCAGCAGCAAAGGCCAGGGGGGTCGAGACGAGCAGTACTTC.